Listed below are T cell receptor beta chains from one sample, sequenced in a study of CD8 T cells in Susac syndrome. TCRdb redid the calling of the immunoSEQ multiplex PCR reads with MiXCR, one entry per CDR3 protein. The top ten clones hold less than 0.2% of a sample with about 300,000 distinct CDR3 sequences, approximately 90% of them seen once. Source material: CD8+ T cells from PBMCs. These receptor sequences come from a human donor with multiple sclerosis. The CDR3 runs from the conserved cysteine through the conserved F or W.

cdr3_aa	j_call	v_call
CASREGSGGGNNEQFF	TRBJ2-1	TRBV12-3/TRBV12-4
CASSDPLALGLAGESTDTQYF	TRBJ2-3	TRBV28
CASSAPTLGPGELFF	TRBJ2-2	TRBV7-8
CASSLESLVQRGYTF	TRBJ1-2	TRBV5-4
CASSYGGYGYTF	TRBJ1-2	TRBV5-4
CASSPTGGSEQFF	TRBJ2-1	TRBV7-3
CASSQDPAGGDSPLHF	TRBJ1-6	TRBV4-3
CASSEGTSGSDEQFF	TRBJ2-1	TRBV2
CASSQEARNPRISTDTQYF	TRBJ2-3	TRBV14
CASSLSRRRETHEQYF	TRBJ2-7	TRBV7-9
CASSFQGVDEQFF	TRBJ2-1	TRBV27
CASSQESGAYYEQYF	TRBJ2-7	TRBV4-2
CASTGAGTDTQYF	TRBJ2-3	TRBV2
CASREGARSNEQYF	TRBJ2-7	TRBV2
CASSFGTRGHMNTEAFF	TRBJ1-1	TRBV7-9
CASSYQTGETYEQYF	TRBJ2-7	TRBV6-2/TRBV6-3
CATSSPGVAGNTIYF	TRBJ1-3	TRBV15
CASGGLAGVRDTQYF	TRBJ2-3	TRBV7-2
CSASALKRTGALNTGELFF	TRBJ2-2	TRBV20-1
CASSLTGTEQFF	TRBJ2-1	TRBV7-9
CSVYDKTNYGYTF	TRBJ1-2	TRBV29-1
CASSVDASSDTQYF	TRBJ2-3	TRBV9
CASSSWEDRLNEKLFF	TRBJ1-4	TRBV27
CASGQTVKPNTGELFF	TRBJ2-2	TRBV12-5
CASSYEEGRPYEQYF	TRBJ2-7	TRBV6-5
CASSPRGGVNTEAFF	TRBJ1-1	TRBV5-4
CASSMTSGRFRETQYF	TRBJ2-5	TRBV6-2/TRBV6-3
CASTPLAAWSTDTQYF	TRBJ2-3	TRBV11-2
CASGWGPSTDTQYF	TRBJ2-3	TRBV2
CSARGPRPYDTQYF	TRBJ2-3	TRBV20-1
CASSPWREGSSYNEQFF	TRBJ2-1	TRBV3-1
CASSFGGAFYEQYF	TRBJ2-7	TRBV12-3/TRBV12-4
CSVEGTRDSYNEQFF	TRBJ2-1	TRBV29-1
CSLATSGRSYDYEQYF	TRBJ2-7	TRBV29-1
CASSLFLAVGETQYF	TRBJ2-5	TRBV7-2
CASSQDIRGATGELFF	TRBJ2-2	TRBV4-3
CASSLRVPGELFF	TRBJ2-2	TRBV7-8
CASMGRGYEGYTF	TRBJ1-2	TRBV19
CASSHGQGSTDTQYF	TRBJ2-3	TRBV6-1
CSVEGASGRVNEQFF	TRBJ2-1	TRBV29-1
CASRGLADEQYF	TRBJ2-7	TRBV3-1
CSARPSSVTGAQPQHF	TRBJ1-5	TRBV20-1
CSAQWGTGELFF	TRBJ2-2	TRBV20-1
CASSQKSIGDYEQYF	TRBJ2-7	TRBV4-1
CASSSRLAGGNEQFF	TRBJ2-1	TRBV5-6
CASRNREAGNEQFF	TRBJ2-1	TRBV6-1
CSASSGLAGVTGELFF	TRBJ2-2	TRBV20-1
CASSYDRTGELFF	TRBJ2-2	TRBV6-5
CASSQDIGGQMGVKLFF	TRBJ1-4	TRBV4-3
CASSFFAGRDYGYTF	TRBJ1-2	TRBV7-9
CASSPDRVEQFF	TRBJ2-1	TRBV28
CASSLVAGGLQETQYF	TRBJ2-5	TRBV27
CASSLVQTNYGYTF	TRBJ1-2	TRBV7-9
CASSFMSGAQFF	TRBJ2-1	TRBV27
CASSPGAENTEAFF	TRBJ1-1	TRBV7-6